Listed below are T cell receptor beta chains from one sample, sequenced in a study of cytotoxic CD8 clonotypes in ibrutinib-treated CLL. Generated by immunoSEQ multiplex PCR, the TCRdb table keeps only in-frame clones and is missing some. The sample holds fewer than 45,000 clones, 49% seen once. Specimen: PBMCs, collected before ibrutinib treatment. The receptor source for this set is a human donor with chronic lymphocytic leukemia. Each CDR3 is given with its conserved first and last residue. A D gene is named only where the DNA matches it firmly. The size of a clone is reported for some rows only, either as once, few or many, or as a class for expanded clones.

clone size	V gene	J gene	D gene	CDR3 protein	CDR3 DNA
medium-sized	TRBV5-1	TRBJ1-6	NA	CASSGAELSSYNSPLHF	TGCGCCAGCAGTGGGGCAGAACTAAGCTCCTATAATTCACCCCTCCACTTT
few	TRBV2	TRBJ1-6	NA	CASSEIRVSNSPLHF	TGTGCCAGCAGTGAAATTCGAGTATCTAATTCACCCCTCCACTTT
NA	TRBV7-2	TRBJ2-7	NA	CASSLASGEQYF	TGTGCCAGCAGCTTAGCTTCGGGGGAGCAGTACTTC
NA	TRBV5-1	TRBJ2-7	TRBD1	CASSPGQGLSYEQYF	TGCGCCAGCAGCCCGGGACAGGGTCTCTCCTACGAGCAGTACTTC
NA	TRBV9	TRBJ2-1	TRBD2	CASSPYRKGLAGAHNEQFF	TGTGCCAGCAGCCCATACCGAAAGGGACTAGCGGGGGCCCACAATGAGCAGTTCTTC
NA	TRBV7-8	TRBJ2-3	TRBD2	CASSPPGGGASDTQYF	TGTGCCAGCAGCCCCCCGGGCGGGGGGGCATCAGATACGCAGTATTTT
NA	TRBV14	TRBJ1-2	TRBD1	CASSQERTGGYGYTF	TGTGCCAGCAGCCAAGAAAGGACAGGAGGATATGGCTACACCTTC
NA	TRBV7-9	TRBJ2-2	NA	CASSLFPRQGNTGELFF	TGTGCCAGCAGCTTATTCCCGCGGCAGGGCAACACCGGGGAGCTGTTTTTT
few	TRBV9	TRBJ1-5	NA	CASSEGSSQPQHF	TGTGCCAGCAGCGAAGGTTCCAGTCAGCCCCAGCATTTT
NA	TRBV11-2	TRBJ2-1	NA	CASSPGLLYNEQFF	TGTGCCAGCAGCCCGGGGTTACTCTACAATGAGCAGTTCTTC
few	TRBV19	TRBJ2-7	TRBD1	CASSMGQSSYEQYF	TGTGCCAGTAGTATGGGACAGAGCTCCTACGAGCAGTACTTC
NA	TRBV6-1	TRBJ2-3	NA	CASSDRGNWGTTTDTQYF	TGTGCCAGCAGTGATAGGGGGAATTGGGGGACAACCACAGATACGCAGTATTTT
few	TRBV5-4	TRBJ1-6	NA	CASSLRYPSSYNSPLHF	TGTGCCAGCAGCCTCCGGTACCCGAGCTCCTATAATTCACCCCTCCACTTT
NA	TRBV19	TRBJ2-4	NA	CASSPVSILAKNIQYF	TGTGCCAGTAGTCCCGTCAGTATCCTAGCCAAAAACATTCAGTACTTC
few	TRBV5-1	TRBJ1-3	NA	CASSLEGRGGGSGNTIYF	TGCGCCAGCAGCTTGGAAGGCCGTGGTGGGGGCTCTGGAAACACCATATATTTT
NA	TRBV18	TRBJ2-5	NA	CASSPMGSQETQYF	TGTGCCAGCTCACCAATGGGATCTCAAGAGACCCAGTACTTC
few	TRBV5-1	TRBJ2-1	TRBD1	CASSEDRVSAYNEQFF	TGCGCCAGCAGCGAGGACAGGGTCTCCGCCTACAATGAGCAGTTCTTC
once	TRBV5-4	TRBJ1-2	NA	CASSPLGEGGNYGYTF	TGTGCCAGCAGCCCCCTGGGGGAGGGCGGGAACTATGGCTACACCTTC
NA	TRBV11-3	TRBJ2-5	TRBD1	CASSFGPDREQYF	TGTGCCAGCAGCTTCGGCCCGGACAGGGAACAGTACTTC
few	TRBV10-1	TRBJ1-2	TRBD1	CASSAGQGYGYTF	TGCGCCAGCAGTGCGGGACAGGGCTATGGCTACACCTTC
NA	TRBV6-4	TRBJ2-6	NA	CAIPGLSDSSGANVLTF	TGTGCCATACCGGGACTTTCAGATTCCTCTGGGGCCAACGTCCTGACTTTC
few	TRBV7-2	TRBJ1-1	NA	CASSLGPDTEAFF	TGTGCCAGCAGCCTCGGACCGGACACTGAAGCTTTCTTT
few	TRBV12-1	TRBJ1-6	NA	CASSFPGQGDRRVNSPLHF	TGTGCCAGCAGCTTTCCGGGACAGGGCGATCGGAGGGTTAATTCACCCCTCCACTTT
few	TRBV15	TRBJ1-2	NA	CATSPPVTGPNRNYGYTF	TGTGCCACCAGCCCTCCCGTGACAGGCCCAAACAGGAACTATGGCTACACCTTC
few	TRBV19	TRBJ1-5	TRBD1	CASSIVHGQGPSQPQHF	TGTGCCAGTAGTATAGTCCACGGACAGGGGCCAAGTCAGCCCCAGCATTTT
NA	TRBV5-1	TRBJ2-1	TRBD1	CASRGTGQGTYNEQFF	TGCGCCAGCAGGGGAACGGGACAGGGCACCTACAATGAGCAGTTCTTC
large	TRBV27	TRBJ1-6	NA	CASSLHLTEQDNSPLHF	TGTGCCAGCAGTCTCCATTTGACAGAACAGGATAATTCACCCCTCCACTTT
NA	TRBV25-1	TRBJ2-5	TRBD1	CASTDGTGEETQYF	TGTGCCAGCACAGACGGGACAGGGGAAGAGACCCAGTACTTC
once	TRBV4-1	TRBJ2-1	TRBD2	CASSQVLAGGYNEQFF	TGCGCCAGCAGCCAAGTACTAGCGGGGGGATACAATGAGCAGTTCTTC
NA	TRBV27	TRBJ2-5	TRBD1	CASSSPGRTGEETQYF	TGTGCCAGCAGTTCCCCCGGGAGGACAGGGGAAGAGACCCAGTACTTC
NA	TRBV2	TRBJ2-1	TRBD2	CASAGGEYNEQFF	TGTGCCAGCGCGGGGGGGGAATACAATGAGCAGTTCTTC
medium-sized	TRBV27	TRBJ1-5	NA	CASSLAGNQPQHF	TGTGCCAGCAGTTTGGCCGGGAATCAGCCCCAGCATTTT
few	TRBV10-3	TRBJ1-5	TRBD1	CAISETGASNQPQHF	TGTGCCATCAGTGAGACAGGGGCAAGCAATCAGCCCCAGCATTTT
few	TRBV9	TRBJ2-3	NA	CASSWQKTDTQYF	TGTGCCAGCAGCTGGCAGAAAACAGATACGCAGTATTTT
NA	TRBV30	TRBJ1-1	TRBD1	CALYRGVSTEAFF	TGTGCCCTTTACAGGGGAGTCAGCACTGAAGCTTTCTTT
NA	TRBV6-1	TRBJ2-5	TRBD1	CASSDDRGQETQYF	TGTGCCAGCAGTGACGACAGGGGCCAAGAGACCCAGTACTTC
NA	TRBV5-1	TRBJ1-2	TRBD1	CASSVLRPGQGFYGYTF	TGCGCCAGCAGCGTCCTCCGCCCGGGACAGGGATTCTATGGCTACACCTTC
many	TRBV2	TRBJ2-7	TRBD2	CASSGLNYEQYF	TGTGCCAGCTCGGGACTAAACTACGAGCAGTACTTC
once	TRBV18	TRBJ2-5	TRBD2	CASSQLAEQETQYF	TGTGCCAGCTCACAACTAGCGGAACAAGAGACCCAGTACTTC
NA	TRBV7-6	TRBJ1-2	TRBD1	CASSSGPGQGYGYTF	TGTGCCAGCAGCTCGGGTCCGGGACAGGGTTATGGCTACACCTTC
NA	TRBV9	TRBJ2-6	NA	CASSVWDIQSSGANVLTF	TGTGCCAGCAGCGTTTGGGACATCCAGAGCTCTGGGGCCAACGTCCTGACTTTC
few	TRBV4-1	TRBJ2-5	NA	CASSPITGQNQETQYF	TGCGCCAGCAGCCCAATCACCGGACAGAACCAAGAGACCCAGTACTTC
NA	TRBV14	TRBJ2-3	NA	CASSPRSLTSTDTQYF	TGTGCCAGCAGCCCGAGGAGCCTAACTAGCACAGATACGCAGTATTTT
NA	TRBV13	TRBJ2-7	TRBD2	CASSLGPLAGGSQYF	TGTGCCAGCAGCTTAGGCCCCCTAGCGGGGGGTAGCCAGTACTTC
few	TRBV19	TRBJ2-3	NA	CASSLRTTDTQYF	TGTGCCAGTAGTCTCCGGACGACAGATACGCAGTATTTT
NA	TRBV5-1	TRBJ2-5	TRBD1	CASSLSRAGGAGGETQYF	TGCGCCAGCAGCTTGTCTCGGGCAGGGGGCGCGGGTGGAGAGACCCAGTACTTC
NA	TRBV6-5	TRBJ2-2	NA	CASKKKNTGELFF	TGTGCCAGCAAAAAAAAGAACACCGGGGAGCTGTTTTTT
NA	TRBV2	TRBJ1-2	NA	CASSESGIYGYTF	TGTGCCAGCAGTGAGTCGGGGATCTATGGCTACACCTTC
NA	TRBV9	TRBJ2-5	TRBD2	CASSVASSGGARETQYF	TGTGCCAGCAGCGTAGCTTCTAGCGGGGGGGCTCGCGAGACCCAGTACTTC
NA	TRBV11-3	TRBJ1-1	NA	CASSLWGTEAFF	TGTGCCAGCAGCCTATGGGGCACTGAAGCTTTCTTT
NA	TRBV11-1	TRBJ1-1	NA	CASSLARGTMNTEAFF	TGTGCCAGCAGCTTAGCCAGGGGCACCATGAACACTGAAGCTTTCTTT
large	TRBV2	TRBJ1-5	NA	CASRGGSGGQPQHF	TGTGCCAGCAGGGGGGGCTCGGGTGGCCAGCCCCAGCATTTT
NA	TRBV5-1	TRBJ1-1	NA	CASSPTSGNTEAFF	TGCGCCAGCAGTCCTACCTCGGGGAACACTGAAGCTTTCTTT
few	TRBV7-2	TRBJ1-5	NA	CASSLEDGRNQPQHF	TGTGCCAGCAGTTTAGAAGACGGAAGAAATCAGCCCCAGCATTTT
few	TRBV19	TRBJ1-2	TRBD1	CASSMGQGMEGYTF	TGTGCCAGTAGTATGGGACAGGGGATGGAGGGCTACACCTTC
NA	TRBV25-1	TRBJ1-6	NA	CAIQGEGNSPLHF	TGTGCCATACAGGGAGAGGGCAATTCACCCCTCCACTTT
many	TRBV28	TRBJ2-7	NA	CATSRGDIYEQYF	TGTGCCACCTCGAGGGGAGATATCTACGAGCAGTACTTC
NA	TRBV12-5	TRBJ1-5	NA	CASGPGDSNQPQHF	TGTGCTAGTGGTCCAGGGGATAGTAATCAGCCCCAGCATTTT
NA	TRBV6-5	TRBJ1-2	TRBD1	CASSSPGQGANYGYTF	TGTGCCAGCAGTTCACCGGGACAGGGGGCGAACTATGGCTACACCTTC
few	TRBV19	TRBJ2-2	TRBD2	CASITTGLAGVGELFF	TGTGCCAGCATCACGACGGGACTAGCGGGGGTCGGGGAGCTGTTTTTT